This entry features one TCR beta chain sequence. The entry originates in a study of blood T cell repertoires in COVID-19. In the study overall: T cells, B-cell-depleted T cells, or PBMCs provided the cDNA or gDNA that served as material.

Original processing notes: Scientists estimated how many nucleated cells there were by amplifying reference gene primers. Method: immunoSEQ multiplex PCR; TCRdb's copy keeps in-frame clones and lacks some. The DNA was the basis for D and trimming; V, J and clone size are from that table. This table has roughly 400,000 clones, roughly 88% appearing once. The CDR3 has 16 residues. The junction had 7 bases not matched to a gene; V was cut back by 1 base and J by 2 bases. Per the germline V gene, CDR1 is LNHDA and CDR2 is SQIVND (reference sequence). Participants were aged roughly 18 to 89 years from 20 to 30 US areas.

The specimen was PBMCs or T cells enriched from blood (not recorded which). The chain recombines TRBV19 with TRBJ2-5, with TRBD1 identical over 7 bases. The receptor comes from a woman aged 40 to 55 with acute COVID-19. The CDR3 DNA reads TGTGCCAGTAGTATAGGGACAGGAGGAATTCAAGAGACCCAGTACTTC. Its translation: CASSIGTGGIQETQYF.